The rows below give T cell receptor beta chains drawn from one sample of a study of blood T cell repertoires in COVID-19. Measured with immunoSEQ multiplex PCR; TCRdb has only the in-frame clones, and not every one. The table shows about 190,000 clones, with approximately 79% occurring only once. The sample was peripheral blood. Source of these receptors: a woman in her fifties or sixties with acute or convalescent COVID-19. Both conserved end residues are part of each CDR3. The D gene is left open where the match is weak. Only part of the rows carry a size: once, few, many, or a class if the clone is expanded.

d_gene	j_gene	abundance	v_gene	CDR3aa	CDR3nt
TRBD1	TRBJ1-2	-	TRBV24-1	CAVQEPGTGQYHGYTF	TGTGCCGTTCAAGAACCCGGGACAGGGCAATACCATGGCTACACCTTC
TRBD2	TRBJ2-5	-	TRBV15	CATSRGEGLAGGRPRETQYF	TGTGCCACCAGCAGAGGCGAGGGGCTGGCGGGAGGGCGACCAAGGGAGACCCAGTACTTC
-	TRBJ1-6	-	TRBV6-5	CASSYTGGNSPLHF	TGTGCCAGCAGTTACACAGGCGGTAATTCACCCCTCCACTTT
-	TRBJ1-3	once	TRBV5-1	CASSPGGTTAGNTIYF	TGCGCCAGCAGCCCCGGCGGGACGACGGCTGGAAACACCATATATTTT
TRBD1	TRBJ2-3	-	TRBV24-1	CATSDPTGGPDTQYF	TGTGCCACCAGTGACCCGACAGGGGGTCCAGATACGCAGTATTTT
TRBD1	TRBJ2-7	-	TRBV5-1	CASSLMTGPYEQYF	TGCGCCAGCAGCTTGATGACAGGGCCGTACGAGCAGTACTTC
TRBD1	TRBJ2-2	-	TRBV19	CASKGQGFTGELFF	TGTGCCAGTAAGGGACAGGGTTTTACCGGGGAGCTGTTTTTT
-	TRBJ1-6	-	TRBV18	CASSYQTRNSPLHF	TGTGCCAGCTCGTACCAGACAAGGAATTCACCCCTCCACTTT
TRBD2	TRBJ2-2	-	TRBV11-2	CASSRGGVLGELFF	TGTGCCAGCAGCCGCGGGGGGGTCCTCGGGGAGCTGTTTTTT
TRBD2	TRBJ2-1	few	TRBV5-6	CASSFEELAGGGNEQFF	TGTGCCAGCAGCTTCGAAGAACTAGCGGGAGGTGGCAATGAGCAGTTCTTC
TRBD2	TRBJ2-7	-	TRBV13	CASSSRASGGYEQYF	TGTGCCAGCAGCTCCCGCGCTAGCGGGGGTTACGAGCAGTACTTC
TRBD1	TRBJ2-7	once	TRBV6-5	CASSPDRVGEQYF	TGTGCCAGCAGTCCGGACAGGGTTGGTGAGCAGTACTTC
-	TRBJ1-6	-	TRBV7-8	CASSLARPGGDSPLHF	TGTGCCAGCAGCTTAGCGAGACCGGGAGGGGATTCACCCCTCCACTTT
TRBD1	TRBJ1-6	-	TRBV5-1	CASTNLDRGSSYNSPLHF	TGCGCCAGCACCAACCTGGACAGGGGAAGCTCCTATAATTCACCCCTCCACTTT
-	TRBJ2-7	-	TRBV12-1	CASSAWDTSYEQYF	TGTGCCAGCAGCGCATGGGACACTTCCTACGAGCAGTACTTC
-	TRBJ2-2	-	TRBV7-9	CASSLAGDYTGELFF	TGTGCCAGCAGCTTAGCCGGGGACTACACCGGGGAGCTGTTTTTT
-	TRBJ1-5	-	TRBV6-2/TRBV6-3	CASSYSRTPRPQHF	TGTGCCAGCAGTTACTCAAGGACACCCAGGCCCCAGCATTTT
TRBD2	TRBJ2-1	-	TRBV7-6	CASSFGLAGGNEQFF	TGTGCCAGCAGTTTCGGACTAGCGGGAGGAAATGAGCAGTTCTTC
-	TRBJ1-2	-	TRBV18	CASSPEDGSAGGYTF	TGTGCCAGCTCACCGGAGGACGGCTCTGCGGGCGGCTACACCTTC
TRBD2	TRBJ2-7	-	TRBV7-2	CASSLATGGPYEQYF	TGTGCCAGCAGCTTAGCGACGGGGGGACCCTACGAGCAGTACTTC
-	TRBJ2-3	-	TRBV21-1	CASSKPLGLGQEQGGAPTDTQYF	TGTGCCAGCAGCAAACCACTTGGCCTGGGACAGGAGCAGGGGGGGGCCCCCACAGATACGCAGTATTTT
TRBD1	TRBJ1-1	-	TRBV5-6	CASSFEGQLNTEAFF	TGTGCCAGCAGCTTTGAGGGACAGCTGAACACTGAAGCTTTCTTT
TRBD1	TRBJ1-6	-	TRBV12-3/TRBV12-4	CASSLWDSSPLHF	TGTGCCAGCAGTTTGTGGGACAGTTCACCCCTCCACTTT
TRBD1	TRBJ1-5	-	TRBV28	CASSAVTGGNSNQPQHF	TGTGCCAGCAGTGCCGTGACAGGGGGTAACAGCAATCAGCCCCAGCATTTT
-	TRBJ2-7	once	TRBV28	CASSLQSSYEQYF	TGTGCCAGCAGTTTGCAGTCCTCCTACGAGCAGTACTTC
-	TRBJ1-2	-	TRBV5-1	CASSPEGREGYTF	TGCGCCAGCAGCCCGGAGGGACGCGAAGGCTACACCTTC
-	TRBJ2-1	-	TRBV28	CASSSRQGSGDNEQFF	TGTGCCAGCAGTTCTCGACAGGGTTCGGGGGACAATGAGCAGTTCTTC
TRBD1	TRBJ1-2	-	TRBV4-1	CASSTRQGLGYTF	TGCGCCAGCAGCACCCGACAGGGCCTTGGCTACACCTTC
-	TRBJ2-2	-	TRBV6-5	CTSTRQWNTGELFF	TGTACCAGCACCCGACAGTGGAACACCGGGGAGCTGTTTTTT
-	TRBJ1-1	-	TRBV29-1	CSVAATNTEAFF	TGCAGCGTTGCAGCGACGAACACTGAAGCTTTCTTT
TRBD1	TRBJ1-6	-	TRBV3-1/TRBV3-2	CASSRDRANSPLHF	TGTGCCAGCAGCCGAGACAGGGCCAATTCACCCCTCCACTTT
-	TRBJ2-1	few	TRBV6-4	CASSAQGNEQFF	TGTGCCAGCAGTGCACAGGGCAATGAGCAGTTCTTC
TRBD1	TRBJ1-6	-	TRBV10-3	CAISPGTGEGNSPLHF	TGTGCCATCAGTCCCGGGACAGGGGAGGGGAATTCACCCCTCCACTTT
TRBD1	TRBJ1-2	-	TRBV28	CASSEDRGTYGYTF	TGTGCCAGCAGCGAGGACAGGGGAACCTATGGCTACACCTTC
-	TRBJ2-2	-	TRBV2	CASTSIRGTGELFF	TGTGCCAGTACTAGCATTCGGGGCACCGGGGAGCTGTTTTTT
TRBD1	TRBJ2-3	-	TRBV27	CASSPTGFSTDTQYF	TGTGCCAGCAGTCCGACAGGGTTTAGCACAGATACGCAGTATTTT
-	TRBJ2-7	-	TRBV4-1	CASSQEGVRQYF	TGCGCCAGCAGCCAAGAAGGGGTGCGGCAGTACTTC
TRBD1	TRBJ1-1	-	TRBV6-5	CASSYRQGSNTEAFF	TGTGCCAGCAGTTACAGACAGGGCTCGAACACTGAAGCTTTCTTT